The source of this T cell receptor beta chain is a study of T cells expressing NK-cell markers. Across the whole study: Obtained from sorted CD3+CD56+NKG2C+, CD3+CD56+NKG2C- and CD3+CD56-NKG2C+ T cells were the TCR beta repertoires. Just one sequenced donor of eight was HCMV-seronegative, while seven were seropositive. General study results and limits: Clones of NKG2C+ T cells that had expanded were of unclear HCMV specificity. For a few donors, these clonotypes were likewise the leading ones in the CD3+CD56-NKG2C+ fraction.

CDR3 size: 17 residues. CDR1 SGHRS and CDR2 YFSETQ come from the germline V gene. A remark on this clonotype: Antigen: not known.

TCRdb re-called the 5' RACE reads, yielding one record per CDR3 amino acid sequence without DNA. The sample data list about 150,000 distinct CDR3 sequences. The sequence derives from a woman between 45 and 65 years old in good health. The sequencing input was blood T cells: a sorted CD56 or NKG2C T cell subset, CD4+ or CD8+ T cells, or bulk PBMC T cells (not recorded which). The chain links TRBV5-1 to TRBJ2-1; TCRdb's D call, TRBD2, is unchecked because there is no DNA. CDR3 residues: CASSLTSGFNSYNEQFF.